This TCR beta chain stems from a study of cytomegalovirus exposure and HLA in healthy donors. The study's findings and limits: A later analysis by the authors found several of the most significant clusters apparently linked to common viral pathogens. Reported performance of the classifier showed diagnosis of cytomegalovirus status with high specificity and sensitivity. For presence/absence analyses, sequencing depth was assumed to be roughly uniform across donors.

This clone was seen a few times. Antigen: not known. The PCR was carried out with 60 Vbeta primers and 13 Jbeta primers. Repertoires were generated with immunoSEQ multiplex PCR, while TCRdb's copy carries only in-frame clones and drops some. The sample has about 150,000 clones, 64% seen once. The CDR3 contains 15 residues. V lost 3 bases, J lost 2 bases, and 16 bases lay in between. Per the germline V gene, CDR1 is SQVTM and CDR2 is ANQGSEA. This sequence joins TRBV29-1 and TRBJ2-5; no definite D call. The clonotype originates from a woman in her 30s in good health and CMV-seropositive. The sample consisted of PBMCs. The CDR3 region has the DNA TGCAGCGTTGAGGTCGAACATACGGGTCAAGAGACCCAGTACTTC. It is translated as CSVEVEHTGQETQYF.